Sequencing of this T cell receptor beta chain was carried out in a study of T cells in Graves' hyperthyroidism and ophthalmopathy. Study outcomes and limitations: Most thyroid clonotypes with frequency above 0.001 were detected in blood. Classification by a 13 V-J model distinguished ophthalmopathy from stable hyperthyroidism.

Among the patients, aged 18 to 65, hyperthyroidism was newly diagnosed and had lasted under 2 months. RNA transcripts gave rise to amplified TCR beta CDR3 regions. The HTBI set primed first-round TCR CDR3 RT-PCR. One entry per CDR3 protein, called by TCRdb with MiXCR from the multiplex PCR reads. In the table there are about 360,000 distinct CDR3 sequences, about 13% of which are singletons. This clonotype has ten or more counts. Its target is not known. The sequencing sample was made of blood. This clonotype was sampled from a man younger than 45 with Graves' hyperthyroidism that later progressed to Graves' ophthalmopathy.

The CDR3 coding sequence is TGTGCCAGCAGTGAAGCGCGCTTCGAGCAGTTCTTC. Amino acid sequence: CASSEARFEQFF. The chain uses TRBV2 and TRBJ2-1, with no clear D. The CDR3 totals 12 residues. V lost 0 bases and J 10 bases, leaving 7 bases between the germline ends. Germline V gives CDR1 SNHLY, CDR2 FYNNEI. The complete variable domain, with remaining parts taken from reference TRBV2 and TRBJ2-1, reads EPEVTQTPSHQVTQMGQEVILRCVPISNHLYFYWYRQILGQKVEFLVSFYNNEISEKSEIFDDQFSVERPDGSNFTLKIRSTKLEDSAMYFCASSEARFEQFFGPGTRLTVL.